The T cell receptor (beta chain) described here comes from a study of OX40 agonist ivuxolimab in advanced cancers. Overall study results and limits: Averaging showed that CD8+ T cells had more expanded clones than CD4+ did.

Regarding this clone: Its antigen is not known.

It was autoimmune disease history or systemic immunosuppression that excluded patients. Blood specimens came from baseline, cycle 4 day 1, and cycle 7 day 1. Assay used: immunoSEQ multiplex PCR; TCRdb lists only in-frame clones, some missing. The table lists under 150,000 clones, about nine tenths of them singletons, with less than 1.1% in the top ten. The TCR originated in an adult with an advanced solid tumor such as melanoma, head and neck, liver or kidney cancer. The sequenced sample was CD4+ or CD8+ T cells sorted from blood, obtained in a trial of the OX40 agonist ivuxolimab.

This CDR3 is CASSSPAHRVSSSYNEQFF. CDR3 DNA sequence: TGTGCCAGCAGTTCTCCGGCCCACAGGGTTTCGAGCTCCTACAATGAGCAGTTCTTC. The chain combines TRBV28 with TRBJ2-1; D may be TRBD1 (6 bases). Looked up from germline, CDR1 is MDHEN and CDR2 is SYDVKM. The CDR3 contains 19 residues. With 4 bases removed from V and 0 bases from J, the gap between germline ends came to 22 bases. Full variable domain (remainder filled in from reference TRBV28 and TRBJ2-1): DVKVTQSSRYLVKRTGEKVFLECVQDMDHENMFWYRQDPGLGLRLIYFSYDVKMKEKGDIPEGYSVSREKKERFSLILESASTNQTSMYLCASSSPAHRVSSSYNEQFFGPGTRLTVL.